What follows describes a single TCR beta chain. Its antigen remains unidentified. The ends lost 10 bases at V and 7 bases at J; junction bases unmatched: 11. The germline V gene has CDR1 ENHRY and CDR2 SYGVKD. This CDR3 comprises 13 residues. The PCR ran on 60 Vbeta and 13 Jbeta primers. Measured with immunoSEQ multiplex PCR; TCRdb has only the in-frame clones, and not every one. The sample lists roughly 160,000 clones, about four fifths seen once, with about 13% in the top ten. This sample was included in a study of cytomegalovirus exposure and HLA in healthy donors. Study-level points and caveats: Most of the TCR beta V segments (in an earlier analysis) were productive either about 87% or about 30% of the time. Later analysis revealed greater clonal expansion in HLA-associated TCR beta chains than in equally common others. A later analysis linked more than 15,000 TCR beta sequences to HLA alleles at 0.05 false discovery rate.

The chain couples TRBV10-3 to TRBJ2-7, with 9 bases lining up with TRBD1. Input material: PBMCs. This clonotype originated in a woman in her forties or fifties in good health and CMV-seronegative. The CDR3, as DNA: TGTGCCACTACAGGGGGCGGCCAGGAAGAGCAGTACTTC. Translating gives CATTGGGQEEQYF.